The present T cell receptor beta chain was sequenced within a study of control samples from healthy donors and cancer patients. Assay: immunoSEQ multiplex PCR; the TCRdb copy retains only in-frame clones and omits some. The data show about 130,000 clones, with around 90% seen just once and over 2% held by the top ten. The germline gives CDR1 MNHEY, CDR2 SVGAGI. Trimming took off 5 bases at V and 7 bases at J, with 20 bases between the two ends. The CDR3 length is 15 residues. The sequenced sample consisted of blood. This TCR derives from a man between 18 and 35 years old in good health. This chain uses TRBV6-5 with TRBJ2-5, with D perhaps matching TRBD2 (6 bases). CDR3 protein: CASSPGALGGLTQYF. Written as DNA, the CDR3 is TGTGCCAGCAGTCCAGGCGCCCTCGGGGGTTTGACCCAGTACTTC.